One T cell receptor (beta chain) is described in this entry. Its matching antigen is unknown. This entry comes from a study of graft-versus-host responses after intestinal transplantation. Study-level results: Some GvH clones were seen earlier in gut or blood, suggesting intestinal origin. Early post-transplant HvG declines showed an association with peak circulating GvH clone levels.

Data came from immunoSEQ multiplex PCR; TCRdb stores just in-frame clones and leaves some out. The repertoire consists of approximately 99,000 clones, with roughly 92% occurring once and the leading ten covering about 0.062%. Germline CDR1 reads KGHSH; CDR2 reads LQKENI. The CDR3 has 15 amino acids. The ends lost 3 bases at V and 7 bases at J; junction bases unmatched: 5. Material: unstimulated CD8+ T cells sorted from spleen or lymph node cells, obtained before transplant. The TCR comes from a human donor who was the organ donor for an intestinal transplant. This chain uses TRBV18 with TRBJ2-1, with 11 bases matching TRBD1. CDR3 in amino acids: CASSPRDRGRNEQFF. DNA for the CDR3: TGTGCCAGCTCACCCAGGGACAGGGGGAGGAATGAGCAGTTCTTC.